The 6 T cell receptor beta chains below all came from one sample that was sequenced in a study of blood T cell repertoires in COVID-19. The table came from immunoSEQ multiplex PCR; TCRdb's copy has only in-frame clones and leaves some out. The table has some 130,000 clones, 90% seen once. The sequenced material came from peripheral blood. Receptors were obtained from a man between 60 and 70 years old with COVID-19, enrolled during active disease.

The chain has TRBV6-2 or TRBV6-3 and TRBJ2-7; D is possibly TRBD2 (5 bases). This CDR3 comprises 12 residues. Germline CDR1 MNHEY, CDR2 SVGEGT. V lost 6 bases, J lost 3 bases, and 9 bases lay in between. The CDR3 bases are TGTGCCAGCAGCGGAGGTGACTACGAGCAGTACTTC. Translating it yields CASSGGDYEQYF.

The chain joins TRBV11-3 to TRBJ2-1, with D perhaps TRBD2 (6 bases). Trimming cost V 3 bases and J 5 bases, with 11 bases left between them. This CDR3 is 14 amino acids long. Germline V gene data show CDR1 as SGHNT and CDR2 as YENEEA. The DNA of the CDR3 is TGTGCCAGCAGCTTGCCTAGCGAGAACAATGAGCAGTTCTTC. It is translated as CASSLPSENNEQFF.

The CDR3 loop reads CATGSGNQPQHF. The CDR3 nucleotides are TGTGCCACCGGGTCGGGCAATCAGCCCCAGCATTTT. The J gene is TRBJ1-5, the V gene TRBV2, with D unresolved. CDR3 length: 12 residues. With 10 bases removed from V and 2 bases from J, the gap between germline ends came to 9 bases. Germline assignment: CDR1 SNHLY and CDR2 FYNNEI.

The chain links TRBV7-2 to TRBJ2-1; 10 bases map to TRBD2. This CDR3 spans 16 amino acids. Germline V lookup: CDR1 SGHTA, CDR2 FQGNSA. J lost 3 bases, V lost 0 bases, and 2 bases had no gene match. CDR3 DNA: TGTGCCAGCAGCTTAGCCTCTAGCGGGAGCTACAATGAGCAGTTCTTC. This translates into CASSLASSGSYNEQFF.

The chain links TRBV7-9 to TRBJ1-3; 7 nucleotides align to TRBD1. The CDR3 runs to 16 residues. With V trimmed by 3 bases and J by 0 bases, 5 bases remained unmatched. Germline loops: CDR1 SEHNR, CDR2 FQNEAQ (reference sequence). The CDR3 region is CASSLDRPRSGNTIYF. In DNA form, the CDR3 reads TGTGCCAGCAGCTTGGACAGGCCCCGCTCTGGAAACACCATATATTTT.

As DNA, the CDR3 is TGTGCCAGCAGCTACGGGGATACGCAGTATTTT. This gives the protein CASSYGDTQYF. V and J are TRBV7-3 and TRBJ2-3; D is unresolved. V lost 4 bases to trimming and J lost 6 bases, with 5 bases between them. The CDR3 totals 11 residues. The germline V gene has CDR1 SGHTA and CDR2 FQGTGA.